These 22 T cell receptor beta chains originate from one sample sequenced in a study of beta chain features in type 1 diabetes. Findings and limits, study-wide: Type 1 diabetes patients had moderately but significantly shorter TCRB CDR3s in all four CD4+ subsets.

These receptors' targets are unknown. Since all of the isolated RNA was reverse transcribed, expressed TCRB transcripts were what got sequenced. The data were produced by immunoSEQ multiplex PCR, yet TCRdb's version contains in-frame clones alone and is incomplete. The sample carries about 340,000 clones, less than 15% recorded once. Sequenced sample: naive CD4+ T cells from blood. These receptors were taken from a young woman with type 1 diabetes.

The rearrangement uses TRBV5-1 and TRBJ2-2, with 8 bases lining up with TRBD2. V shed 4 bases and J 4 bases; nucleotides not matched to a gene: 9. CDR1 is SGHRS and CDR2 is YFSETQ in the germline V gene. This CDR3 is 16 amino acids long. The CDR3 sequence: CASSLTGGESTGELFF. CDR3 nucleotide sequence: TGCGCCAGCAGCCTGACGGGGGGGGAGAGCACCGGGGAGCTGTTTTTT. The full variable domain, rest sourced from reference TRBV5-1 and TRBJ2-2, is KAGVTQTPRYLIKTRGQQVTLSCSPISGHRSVSWYQQTPGQGLQFLFEYFSETQRNKGNFPGRFSGRQFSNSRSEMNVSTLELGDSALYLCASSLTGGESTGELFFGEGSRLTVL.

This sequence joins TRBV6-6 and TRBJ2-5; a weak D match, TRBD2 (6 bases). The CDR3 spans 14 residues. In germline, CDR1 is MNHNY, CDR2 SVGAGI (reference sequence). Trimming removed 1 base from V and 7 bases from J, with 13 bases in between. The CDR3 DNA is TGTGCCAGCAGTTACTTAGGAGGGGCGGTGACCCAGTACTTC. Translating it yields CASSYLGGAVTQYF.

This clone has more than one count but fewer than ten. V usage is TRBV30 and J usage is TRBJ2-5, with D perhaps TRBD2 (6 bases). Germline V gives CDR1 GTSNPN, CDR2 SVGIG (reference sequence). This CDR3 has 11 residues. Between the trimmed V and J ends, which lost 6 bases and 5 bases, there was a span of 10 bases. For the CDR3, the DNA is TGTGCCTGCGGGACTGGCGAGACCCAGTACTTC. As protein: CACGTGETQYF.

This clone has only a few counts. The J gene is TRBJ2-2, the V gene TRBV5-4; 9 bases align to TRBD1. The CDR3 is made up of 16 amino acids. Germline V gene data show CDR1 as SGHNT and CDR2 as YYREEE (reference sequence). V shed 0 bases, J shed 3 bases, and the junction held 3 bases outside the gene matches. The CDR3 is CASSLEGQGHTGELFF. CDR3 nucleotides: TGTGCCAGCAGCTTGGAGGGACAGGGCCACACCGGGGAGCTGTTTTTT.

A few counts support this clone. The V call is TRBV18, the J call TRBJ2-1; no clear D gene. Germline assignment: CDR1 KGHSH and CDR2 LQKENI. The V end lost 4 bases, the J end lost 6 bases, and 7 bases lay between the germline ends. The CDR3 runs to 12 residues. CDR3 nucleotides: TGTGCCAGCTCACTCCTAGGCAATGAGCAGTTCTTC. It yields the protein CASSLLGNEQFF.

CDR3 loop: CASTLFTQAPGELFF. CDR3 bases: TGTGCCAGTACCCTGTTTACGCAGGCGCCCGGGGAGCTGTTTTTT. The chain couples TRBV19 to TRBJ2-2; D remains unclear. CDR3 length equals 15 residues. V was clipped by 7 bases and J by 6 bases, with 18 bases between them. Germline loops: CDR1 LNHDA, CDR2 SQIVND (reference sequence).

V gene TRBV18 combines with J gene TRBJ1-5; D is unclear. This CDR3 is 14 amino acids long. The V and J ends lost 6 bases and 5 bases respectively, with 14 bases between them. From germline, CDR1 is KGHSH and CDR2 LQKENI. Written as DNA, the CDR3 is TGTGCCAGCTCGCGGTTGGAATGGGATCAGCCCCAGCATTTT. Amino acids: CASSRLEWDQPQHF. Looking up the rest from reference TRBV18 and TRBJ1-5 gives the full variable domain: NAGVMQNPRHLVRRRGQEARLRCSPMKGHSHVYWYRQLPEEGLKFMVYLQKENIIDESGMPKERFSAEFPKEGPSILRIQQVVRGDSAAYFCASSRLEWDQPQHFGDGTRLSIL.

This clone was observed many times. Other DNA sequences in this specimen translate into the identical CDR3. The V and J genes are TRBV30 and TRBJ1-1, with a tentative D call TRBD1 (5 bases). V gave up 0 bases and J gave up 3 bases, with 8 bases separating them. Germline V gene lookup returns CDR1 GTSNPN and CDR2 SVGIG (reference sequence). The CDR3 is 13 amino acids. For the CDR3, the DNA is TGTGCCTGGAGTGTACGGGGGGACACTGAAGCTTTCTTT. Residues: CAWSVRGDTEAFF.

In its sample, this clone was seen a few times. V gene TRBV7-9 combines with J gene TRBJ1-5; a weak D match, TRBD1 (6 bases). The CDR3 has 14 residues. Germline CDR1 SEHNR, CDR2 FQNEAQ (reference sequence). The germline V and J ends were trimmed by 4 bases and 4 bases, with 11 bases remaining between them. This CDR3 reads CASSWGGPNQPQHF. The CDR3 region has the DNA TGTGCCAGCAGCTGGGGGGGCCCGAATCAGCCCCAGCATTTT.

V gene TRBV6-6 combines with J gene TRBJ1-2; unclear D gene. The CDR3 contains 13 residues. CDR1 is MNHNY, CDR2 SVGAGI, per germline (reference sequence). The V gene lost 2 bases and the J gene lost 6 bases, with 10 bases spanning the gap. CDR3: CASSYTSGDGYTF. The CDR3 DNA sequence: TGTGCCAGCAGTTACACCTCCGGGGATGGCTACACCTTC.

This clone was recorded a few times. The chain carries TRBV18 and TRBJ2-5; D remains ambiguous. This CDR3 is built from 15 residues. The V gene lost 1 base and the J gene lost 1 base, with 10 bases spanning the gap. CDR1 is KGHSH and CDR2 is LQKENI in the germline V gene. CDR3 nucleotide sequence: TGTGCCAGCTCACCACTTAAGGAGCCCCAAGAGACCCAGTACTTC. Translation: CASSPLKEPQETQYF.

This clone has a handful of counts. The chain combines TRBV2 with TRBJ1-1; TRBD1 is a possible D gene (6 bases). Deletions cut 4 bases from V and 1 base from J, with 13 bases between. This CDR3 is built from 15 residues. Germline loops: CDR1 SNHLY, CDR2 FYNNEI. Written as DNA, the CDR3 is TGTGCCAGCAGTGTAACCGGGACACCGAACACTGAAGCTTTCTTT. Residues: CASSVTGTPNTEAFF.

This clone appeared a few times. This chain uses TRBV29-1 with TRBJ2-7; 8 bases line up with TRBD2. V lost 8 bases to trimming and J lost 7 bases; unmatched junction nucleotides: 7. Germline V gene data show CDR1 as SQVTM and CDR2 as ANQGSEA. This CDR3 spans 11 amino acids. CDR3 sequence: CSPGGEGEQYF. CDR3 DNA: TGCAGCCCGGGGGGGGAGGGAGAGCAGTACTTC.

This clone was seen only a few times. This CDR3 is CASSLRGGASYEQYF. CDR3 nucleotides: TGCGCCAGCAGCTTGCGCGGGGGCGCTTCCTACGAGCAGTACTTC. The genes are TRBV5-1 and TRBJ2-7; TRBD2 might be the D (7 bases). Per the germline V gene, CDR1 is SGHRS and CDR2 is YFSETQ. The CDR3 is 15 amino acids. V was shortened by 1 base and J by 1 base, with 12 bases between the two germline ends. Using reference TRBV5-1 and TRBJ2-7 for the parts outside the CDR3, the full variable domain is KAGVTQTPRYLIKTRGQQVTLSCSPISGHRSVSWYQQTPGQGLQFLFEYFSETQRNKGNFPGRFSGRQFSNSRSEMNVSTLELGDSALYLCASSLRGGASYEQYFGPGTRLTVT.

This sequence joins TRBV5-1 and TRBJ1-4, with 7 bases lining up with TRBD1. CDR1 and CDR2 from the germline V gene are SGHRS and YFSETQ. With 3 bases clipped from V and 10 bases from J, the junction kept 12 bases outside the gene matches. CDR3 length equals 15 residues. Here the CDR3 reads CASSSETGTFGKLFF. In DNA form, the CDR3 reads TGCGCCAGCAGCTCGGAGACAGGGACGTTCGGAAAACTGTTTTTT.

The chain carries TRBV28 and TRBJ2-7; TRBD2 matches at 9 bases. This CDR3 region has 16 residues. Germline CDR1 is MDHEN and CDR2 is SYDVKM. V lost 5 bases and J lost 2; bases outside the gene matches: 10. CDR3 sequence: CASSPPGTSHTYEQYF. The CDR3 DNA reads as TGTGCCAGCAGTCCCCCCGGGACTAGCCATACCTACGAGCAGTACTTC.

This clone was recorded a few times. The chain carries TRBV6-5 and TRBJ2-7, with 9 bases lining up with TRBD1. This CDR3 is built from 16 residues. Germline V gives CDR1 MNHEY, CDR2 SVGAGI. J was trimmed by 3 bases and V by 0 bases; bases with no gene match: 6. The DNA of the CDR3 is TGTGCCAGCAGTTACTCGGGGACAGGGTTAATCTACGAGCAGTACGTC. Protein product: CASSYSGTGLIYEQYV.

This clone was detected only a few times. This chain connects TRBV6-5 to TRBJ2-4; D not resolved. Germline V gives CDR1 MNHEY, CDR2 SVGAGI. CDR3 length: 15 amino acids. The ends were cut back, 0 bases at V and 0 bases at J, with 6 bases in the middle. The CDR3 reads CASSYSVLAKNIQYF. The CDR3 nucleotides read TGTGCCAGCAGTTACTCGGTACTAGCCAAAAACATTCAGTACTTC.

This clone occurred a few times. The CDR3 sequence: CAWNKPTGGEEKLFF. The CDR3 nucleotides are TGTGCCTGGAATAAGCCTACAGGGGGCGAAGAAAAACTGTTTTTT. The chain is built from TRBV30 and TRBJ1-4, with 9 bases identical to TRBD1. The CDR3 covers 15 residues. The V segment lost 4 bases and the J segment 8 bases; nucleotides outside the gene matches: 11. CDR1 is GTSNPN, CDR2 SVGIG, per germline (reference sequence).

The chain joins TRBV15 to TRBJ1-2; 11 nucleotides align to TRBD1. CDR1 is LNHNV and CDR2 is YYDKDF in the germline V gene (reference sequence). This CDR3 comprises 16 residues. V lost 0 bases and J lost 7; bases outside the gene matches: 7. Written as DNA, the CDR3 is TGTGCCACCAGCAGAGACCCGGCCGGGACAGGGGGTGGCTACACCTTC. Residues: CATSRDPAGTGGGYTF.

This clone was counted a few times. The CDR3 is CSGGTVYEQYF. The CDR3 region has the DNA TGCAGCGGAGGGACAGTTTACGAGCAGTACTTC. V and J are TRBV29-1 and TRBJ2-7; 7 bases align to TRBD1. This CDR3 has 11 residues. The V gene's germline CDR1 is SQVTM and CDR2 ANQGSEA. V lost 7 bases to trimming and J lost 4 bases; unmatched junction nucleotides: 4.

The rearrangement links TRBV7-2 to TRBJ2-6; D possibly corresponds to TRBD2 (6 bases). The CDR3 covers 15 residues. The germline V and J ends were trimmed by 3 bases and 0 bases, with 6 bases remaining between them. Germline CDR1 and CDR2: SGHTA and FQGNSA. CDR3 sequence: CASSFGSSGANVLTF. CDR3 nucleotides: TGTGCCAGCAGCTTCGGGAGCTCTGGGGCCAACGTCCTGACTTTC.